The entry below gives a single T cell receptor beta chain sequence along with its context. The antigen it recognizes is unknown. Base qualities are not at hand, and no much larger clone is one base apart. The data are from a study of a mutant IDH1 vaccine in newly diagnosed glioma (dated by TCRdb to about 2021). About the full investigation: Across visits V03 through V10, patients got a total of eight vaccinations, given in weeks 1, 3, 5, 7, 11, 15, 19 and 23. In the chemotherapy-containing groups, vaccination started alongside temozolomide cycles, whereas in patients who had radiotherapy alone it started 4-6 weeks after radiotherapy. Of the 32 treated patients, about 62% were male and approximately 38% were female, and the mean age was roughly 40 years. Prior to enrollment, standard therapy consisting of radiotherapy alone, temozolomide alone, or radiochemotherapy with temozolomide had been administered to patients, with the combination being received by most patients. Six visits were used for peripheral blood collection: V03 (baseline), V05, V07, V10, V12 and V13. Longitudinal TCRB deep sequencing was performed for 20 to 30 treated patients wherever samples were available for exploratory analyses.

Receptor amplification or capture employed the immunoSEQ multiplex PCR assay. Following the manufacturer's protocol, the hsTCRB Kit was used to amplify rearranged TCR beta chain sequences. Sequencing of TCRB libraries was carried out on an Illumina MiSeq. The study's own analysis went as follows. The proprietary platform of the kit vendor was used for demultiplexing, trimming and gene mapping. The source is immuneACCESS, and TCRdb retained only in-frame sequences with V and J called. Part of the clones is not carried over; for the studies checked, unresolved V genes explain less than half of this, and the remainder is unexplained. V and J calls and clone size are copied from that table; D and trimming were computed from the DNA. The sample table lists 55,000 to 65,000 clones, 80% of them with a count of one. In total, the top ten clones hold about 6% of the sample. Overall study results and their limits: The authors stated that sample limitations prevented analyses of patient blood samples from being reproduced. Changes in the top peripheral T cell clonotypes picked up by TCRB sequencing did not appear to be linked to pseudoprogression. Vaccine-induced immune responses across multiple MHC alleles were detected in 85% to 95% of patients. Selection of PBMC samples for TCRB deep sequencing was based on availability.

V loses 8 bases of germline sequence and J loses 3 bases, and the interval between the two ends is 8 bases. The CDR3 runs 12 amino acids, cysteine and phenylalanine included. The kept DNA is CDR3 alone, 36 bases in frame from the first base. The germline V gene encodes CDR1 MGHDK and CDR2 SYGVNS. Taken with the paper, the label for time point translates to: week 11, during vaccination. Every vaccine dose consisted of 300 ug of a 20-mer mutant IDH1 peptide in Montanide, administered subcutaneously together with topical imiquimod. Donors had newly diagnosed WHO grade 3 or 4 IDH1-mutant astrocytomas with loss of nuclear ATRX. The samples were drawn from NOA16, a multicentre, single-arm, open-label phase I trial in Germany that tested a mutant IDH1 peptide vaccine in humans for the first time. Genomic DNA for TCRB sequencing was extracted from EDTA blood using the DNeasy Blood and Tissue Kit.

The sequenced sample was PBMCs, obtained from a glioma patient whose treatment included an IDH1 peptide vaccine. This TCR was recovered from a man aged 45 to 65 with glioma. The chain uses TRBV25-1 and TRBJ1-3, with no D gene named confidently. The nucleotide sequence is TGTGCCAGCGGGGTATTTGGAAACACCATATATTTT. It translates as CASGVFGNTIYF.